This TCR beta chain was captured in a study of control samples from healthy donors and cancer patients. The protocol was immunoSEQ multiplex PCR, while the TCRdb copy is restricted to in-frame clones and leaves out a portion. In the table there are 150,000 to 170,000 clones, approximately 94% of which are singletons. On this clone itself: The sample contains more than one DNA sequence encoding this CDR3.

The sequence was obtained from a man aged 40-49 years in good health. The sample consisted of blood.

The CDR3: CASSPAGNTEAFF. The DNA of the CDR3 is TGTGCCAGCTCACCGGCCGGGAACACTGAAGCTTTCTTT. The V gene is TRBV18, the J gene TRBJ1-1; D call uncertain. This CDR3 has 13 amino acids. Trimming pared 3 bases from V and 1 base from J, leaving 6 bases between. CDR1 is KGHSH and CDR2 is LQKENI in the germline V gene. Full variable domain (rest looked up from reference TRBV18 and TRBJ1-1): NAGVMQNPRHLVRRRGQEARLRCSPMKGHSHVYWYRQLPEEGLKFMVYLQKENIIDESGMPKERFSAEFPKEGPSILRIQQVVRGDSAAYFCASSPAGNTEAFFGQGTRLTVV.